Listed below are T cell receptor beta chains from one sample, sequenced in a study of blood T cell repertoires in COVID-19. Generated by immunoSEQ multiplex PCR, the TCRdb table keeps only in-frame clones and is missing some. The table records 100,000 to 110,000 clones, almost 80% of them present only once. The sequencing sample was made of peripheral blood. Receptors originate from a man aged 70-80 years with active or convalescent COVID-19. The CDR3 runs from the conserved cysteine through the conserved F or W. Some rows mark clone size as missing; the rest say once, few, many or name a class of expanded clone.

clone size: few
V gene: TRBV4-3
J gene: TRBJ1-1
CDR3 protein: CASSQETGGVTEAFF

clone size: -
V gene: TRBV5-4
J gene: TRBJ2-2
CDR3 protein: CASSLGSPGQGSGELFF

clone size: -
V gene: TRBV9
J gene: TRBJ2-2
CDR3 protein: CASSVLAGDTGELFF

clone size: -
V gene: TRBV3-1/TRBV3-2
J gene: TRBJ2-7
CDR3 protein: CASSQGRSPGEQYF

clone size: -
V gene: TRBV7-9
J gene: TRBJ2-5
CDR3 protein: CASSPRRGNQETQYF

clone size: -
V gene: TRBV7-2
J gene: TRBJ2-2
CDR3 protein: CASSLVVQGGANTGELFF

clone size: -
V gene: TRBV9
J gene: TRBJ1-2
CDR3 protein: CASSAGQGFGNGYTF

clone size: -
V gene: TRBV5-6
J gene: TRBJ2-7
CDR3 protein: CASSLSLAGFYEQYF

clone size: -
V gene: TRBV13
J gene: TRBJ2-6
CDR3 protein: CASSLGRGAGANVLTF

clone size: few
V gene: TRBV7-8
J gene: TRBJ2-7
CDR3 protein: CASREGRGPYEQYF

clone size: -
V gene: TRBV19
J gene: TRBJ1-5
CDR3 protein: CASSIAGSLYSNQPQHF

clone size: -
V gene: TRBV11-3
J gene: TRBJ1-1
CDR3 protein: CASSFTGVDEAFF

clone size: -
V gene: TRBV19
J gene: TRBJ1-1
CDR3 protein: CASSIIQGRAFF

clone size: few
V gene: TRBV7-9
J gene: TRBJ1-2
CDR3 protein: CASSLGAGGNYGYTF

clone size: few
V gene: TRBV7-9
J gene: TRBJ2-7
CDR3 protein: CASSLTGDSYEQYF

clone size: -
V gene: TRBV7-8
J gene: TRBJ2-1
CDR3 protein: CASSPRQGAGWKSSYNEQFF

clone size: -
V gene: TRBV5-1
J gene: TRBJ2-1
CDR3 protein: CASSPKRTSASSYSYNEQFF

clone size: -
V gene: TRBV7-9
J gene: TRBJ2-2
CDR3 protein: CASSWTSGQRIVTGELFF

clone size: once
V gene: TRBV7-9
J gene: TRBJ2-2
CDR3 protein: CAITTGEATGELFF

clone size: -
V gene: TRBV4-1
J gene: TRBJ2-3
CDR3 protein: CASSQVRTRGDTQYF

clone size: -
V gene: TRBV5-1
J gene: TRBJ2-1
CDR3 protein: CASTQAGVVYNEQFF

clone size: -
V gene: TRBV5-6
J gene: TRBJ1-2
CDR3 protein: CASSLLQALFRGYTF

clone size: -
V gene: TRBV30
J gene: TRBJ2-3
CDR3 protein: CAWSVLRGTDTQYF

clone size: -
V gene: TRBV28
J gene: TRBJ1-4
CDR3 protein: CASRSVSLRGRSEKLFF

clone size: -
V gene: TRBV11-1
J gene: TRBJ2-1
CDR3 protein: CASSSRTSGSQFF

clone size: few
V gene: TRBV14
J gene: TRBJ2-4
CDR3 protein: CASSRGDRKTLAKNIQYF

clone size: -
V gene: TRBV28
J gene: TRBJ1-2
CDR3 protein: CASSLSGEAYGYTF

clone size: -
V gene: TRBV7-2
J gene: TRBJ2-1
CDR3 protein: CASSLGVAGMDEQFF

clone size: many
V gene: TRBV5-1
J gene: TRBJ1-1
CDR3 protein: CASSPPGGNTEAFF